This T cell receptor beta chain was found in a study of CD8 T cells in ankylosing spondylitis. Broader study findings: It appeared that ankylosing spondylitis blood was characterized by a TCR beta motif of fewer than ten highly homologous variants. Disease-linked clones bore a CD8+ phenotype and were relatively rare in peripheral blood.

About this clonotype: Its antigen is unknown.

TCRdb ran MiXCR on the 5' RACE reads and lists one entry per CDR3 protein. In the table there are 400,000 or so distinct CDR3 sequences, more than 25% of which are singletons. J lost 6 bases, V lost 5 bases, and 5 bases had no gene match. The CDR3 extends over 16 amino acids. Per the germline V gene, CDR1 is LNHDA and CDR2 is SQIVND (reference sequence). This chain joins TRBV19 and TRBJ2-1; 15 bases are a match to TRBD2. This receptor was taken from a male donor with ankylosing spondylitis. Material for sequencing was blood, either unsorted or a sorted T cell fraction (not recorded which). DNA of the CDR3: TGTGCCAGTAGTTCCCGGACTAGCGGGAGGGTCAATGAGCAGTTCTTC. This codes for CASSSRTSGRVNEQFF.